The 27 T cell receptor beta chains below were found in one sample sequenced in a study of blood T cell repertoires in COVID-19. The method was immunoSEQ multiplex PCR; TCRdb's version includes in-frame clones alone and lacks a portion of them. Here the sample spans tens of thousands of clones, roughly 85% being singletons. Sequencing used peripheral blood. Every receptor here comes from a man between 60 and 75 years old with active or convalescent COVID-19.

The chain employs TRBV5-1 and TRBJ2-5; TRBD1 agrees at 10 bases. Losses at the gene ends were 0 bases for V and 5 bases for J; bases not matched to a gene: 7. Germline CDR1 is SGHRS and CDR2 is YFSETQ. There are 16 residues in the CDR3. CDR3 sequence (DNA): TGCGCCAGCAGCTTGGACGGACAGGGGGTAGGGGAGACCCAGTACTTC. As protein: CASSLDGQGVGETQYF.

In this sample, this clone turned up once. The gene calls are TRBV4-3 and TRBJ2-1; tentatively, D is TRBD1 (6 bases). The CDR3 runs 15 residues. V lost 0 bases and J 8 bases, leaving 14 bases between the germline ends. Germline values: CDR1 LGHNA, CDR2 YSLEER. CDR3 region: CASSQDRRGHDEQFF. The CDR3 DNA is TGCGCCAGCAGCCAAGATCGCCGGGGACACGATGAGCAGTTCTTC.

The V call is TRBV2, the J call TRBJ2-1; TRBD2 is a possible D gene (6 bases). Germline assignment: CDR1 SNHLY and CDR2 FYNNEI. The CDR3 totals 14 residues. V shed 6 bases and J shed 15 bases, with 24 bases lying between them. Here the CDR3 reads CASSPLTGDQGLFF. DNA for the CDR3: TGTGCCAGCAGCCCCTTGACGGGGGATCAGGGTCTGTTCTTC.

The J gene is TRBJ2-3, the V gene TRBV27, with D uncertain. This CDR3 is built from 18 residues. CDR1 and CDR2 (germline): MNHEY, SMNVEV (reference sequence). V lost 6 bases and J lost 0, with 22 bases in between. As DNA, the CDR3 is TGTGCCAGCAGACCGCTTCTACTCTACCAACCTAGCACAGATACGCAGTATTTT. It encodes CASRPLLLYQPSTDTQYF.

The chain links TRBV5-4 to TRBJ2-3, with TRBD2 matching over 7 bases. CDR1 is SGHNT and CDR2 is YYREEE in the germline V gene (reference sequence). CDR3 length equals 16 residues. V shed 6 bases, J shed 3 bases, and the junction held 13 bases outside the gene matches. CDR3 sequence: CASTGVRTGGTDTQYF. The CDR3 DNA reads TGTGCCAGCACGGGAGTTAGAACGGGAGGTACAGATACGCAGTATTTT.

The chain combines TRBV5-5 with TRBJ2-2; possibly TRBD1 for D (7 bases). The CDR3 covers 16 residues. Trimming removed 4 bases at V and 2 bases at J, with 15 bases between. The germline gives CDR1 SGHKS, CDR2 YYEKEE (reference sequence). CDR3 loop: CASSAGTGVNTGELFF. In DNA form, the CDR3 reads TGTGCCAGCAGCGCGGGAACAGGGGTAAACACCGGGGAGCTGTTTTTT.

This rearrangement joins TRBV4-3 to TRBJ2-3, with D unclear. V shed 1 base and J shed 0 bases, with 11 bases lying between them. This CDR3 region has 16 residues. CDR1 LGHNA and CDR2 YSLEER come from the germline V gene. CDR3 region: CASSQGSRTSTDTQYF. For the CDR3, the DNA is TGCGCCAGCAGCCAAGGTAGTCGAACTAGCACAGATACGCAGTATTTT.

The gene calls are TRBV4-3 and TRBJ1-6; TRBD1 matches at 7 bases. CDR3 length: 17 amino acids. Trimming removed 0 bases from V and 9 bases from J; junction bases left unmatched: 11. The V gene's germline CDR1 is LGHNA and CDR2 YSLEER. The CDR3 bases are TGCGCCAGCAGCCAAGATTGGCTTGGGCAGGGGGGTTCACCCCTCCACTTT. Residues: CASSQDWLGQGGSPLHF.

This clone was counted between two and nine times. This sequence joins TRBV4-1 and TRBJ1-1, with D hard to call. The CDR3 runs to 13 residues. With 2 bases removed from V and 2 bases from J, the gap between germline ends came to 6 bases. Looked up from germline, CDR1 is MGHRA and CDR2 is YSYEKL. The CDR3 spells CASSQLENTEAFF. CDR3 in DNA: TGCGCCAGCAGCCAATTAGAAAACACTGAAGCTTTCTTT.

The V and J genes are TRBV18 and TRBJ2-1; TRBD2 aligns across 7 bases. J was trimmed by 8 bases and V by 3 bases; bases with no gene match: 13. This CDR3 region has 16 residues. Germline assignment: CDR1 KGHSH and CDR2 LQKENI. CDR3 loop: CASSPPGLAATDEQFF. CDR3 in DNA: TGTGCCAGCTCACCCCCTGGGCTAGCGGCTACCGATGAGCAGTTCTTC.

J is TRBJ1-1 and V is TRBV6-5; TRBD1 might be the D (5 bases). CDR1 MNHEY and CDR2 SVGAGI come from the germline V gene. Deletions cut 7 bases from V and 8 bases from J, with 17 bases between. This CDR3 is 13 amino acids long. In DNA form, the CDR3 reads TGTGCCAGCACCGTAACAGGTTACAGAGAAGCTTTCTTT. Translating gives CASTVTGYREAFF.

The rearrangement links TRBV6-4 to TRBJ1-5; 8 nucleotides match TRBD1. The CDR3 is 17 residues long. The junction had 14 bases not matched to a gene; V was cut back by 10 bases and J by 0 bases. Germline V gene sequence: CDR1 MRHNA, CDR2 SNTAGT. The CDR3 nucleotides are TGTGCCAACGCGACAGGGGCCTTAGTCTATAGCAATCAGCCCCAGCATTTT. Protein sequence: CANATGALVYSNQPQHF.

The chain uses TRBV28 and TRBJ2-1; a weak D match, TRBD2 (6 bases). This CDR3 region has 17 residues. Trimming removed 4 bases at V and 6 bases at J, with 22 bases between. Germline V gives CDR1 MDHEN, CDR2 SYDVKM. CDR3 coding DNA: TGTGCCAGCAGTTCTCTAAGCGGGTTGGGGAGCACCAATGAGCAGTTCTTC. It translates to CASSSLSGLGSTNEQFF.

This chain links TRBV18 with TRBJ2-1, with D possibly being TRBD1 (5 bases). With 3 bases removed from V and 3 bases from J, the gap between germline ends came to 15 bases. Germline values: CDR1 KGHSH, CDR2 LQKENI. The CDR3 sequence is 16 residues long. The CDR3 region has the DNA TGTGCCAGCTCACCGGCTGGGTGGCAGGGCTACAATGAGCAGTTCTTC. The encoded protein is CASSPAGWQGYNEQFF.

The chain joins TRBV20-1 to TRBJ1-5, with D possibly being TRBD1 (6 bases). CDR1 is DFQATT and CDR2 is SNEGSKA in the germline V gene (reference sequence). CDR3 length equals 15 residues. V dropped 3 bases and J dropped 7 bases, with 19 bases sitting between them. CDR3: CSASRQGEGGQPQHF. CDR3 sequence (DNA): TGCAGTGCTAGTAGGCAGGGAGAAGGGGGACAGCCCCAGCATTTT.

The CDR3 nucleotides are TGTGCCAGCAGCCCTCCCACCTGGCAGGCCGTGAACACTGAAGCTTTCTTT. It yields the protein CASSPPTWQAVNTEAFF. This chain joins TRBV7-8 and TRBJ1-1; D not certain. Germline V lookup: CDR1 SGHVS, CDR2 FQNEAQ. CDR3 length equals 17 residues. The V end was cut by 5 bases, the J end by 0 bases, with 19 bases between.

In its sample, this clone was seen once. Germline and junction disagree at one end, which may indicate a read error. J is TRBJ2-3 and V is TRBV12-3 or TRBV12-4; D is perhaps TRBD1 (5 bases). This CDR3 region has 13 residues. The CDR3 protein is CASRAQGTDTQYF. As DNA, the CDR3 is TGTGCCAGCAGGGCCCAGGGCACTGATACGCAGTATTTT.

This clone was seen a handful of times. J is TRBJ1-1 and V is TRBV19, with no clear D. Deletions cut 2 bases from V and 4 bases from J, with 14 bases between. This CDR3 region has 15 residues. In germline, CDR1 is LNHDA, CDR2 SQIVND (reference sequence). The CDR3 nucleotides read TGTGCCAGTAGTATACCCACGGGGTACTTCACTGAAGCTTTCTTT. Its protein product is CASSIPTGYFTEAFF.

This CDR3 reads CASSLRDSSSPLHF. The CDR3 DNA sequence: TGTGCCAGCAGCCTCCGGGACAGCTCCTCACCCCTCCACTTT. V is TRBV9 and J is TRBJ1-6, with 7 positions matching TRBD1. V shed 4 bases and J 10 bases; nucleotides not matched to a gene: 8. Germline lookup yields CDR1 SGDLS and CDR2 YYNGEE. There are 14 residues in the CDR3.

This chain joins TRBV6-5 and TRBJ2-1, with D possibly matching TRBD1 (6 bases). The germline V gene encodes CDR1 MNHEY and CDR2 SVGAGI. The CDR3 has 14 residues. Trimming removed 2 bases from V and 10 bases from J, with 15 bases in between. The CDR3: CASSYLRTASEQFF. The CDR3 DNA is TGTGCCAGCAGTTACCTCAGGACAGCATCCGAGCAGTTCTTC.

The rearrangement links TRBV5-1 to TRBJ1-2; D might be TRBD1 (6 bases). CDR1 is SGHRS and CDR2 is YFSETQ in the germline V gene. The V and J ends lost 0 bases and 8 bases respectively, with 11 bases between them. This CDR3 is 13 amino acids long. This chain's CDR3 is CASSLDRAEGYTF. Here the CDR3 DNA reads TGCGCCAGCAGCTTGGACAGGGCCGAGGGCTACACCTTC.

This chain joins TRBV18 and TRBJ2-3; tentatively, D is TRBD2 (7 bases). This CDR3 contains 15 residues. Germline values: CDR1 KGHSH, CDR2 LQKENI. V lost 6 bases, J lost 1 base, and 14 bases lay in between. CDR3 bases: TGTGCCAGCTCGCGAGGGGGGGTCGGCACAGATACGCAGTATTTT. Translating gives CASSRGGVGTDTQYF.

The J gene is TRBJ1-4, the V gene TRBV2, with D unresolved. Trimming left V 3 bases short and J 8 bases short, with 13 bases between. Looked up from germline, CDR1 is SNHLY and CDR2 is FYNNEI. The CDR3 has 14 residues. The DNA for the CDR3 is TGTGCCAGCAGTGACGCAGGTTACTGGGAAAAACTGTTTTTT. Protein product: CASSDAGYWEKLFF.

The chain has TRBV10-3 and TRBJ2-3; 7 bases fit TRBD2. Germline values: CDR1 ENHRY, CDR2 SYGVKD. The V and J ends lost 2 bases and 1 base, in that order; junction bases with no gene match: 6. The CDR3 consists of 16 residues. The CDR3 coding sequence is TGTGCCATCAGTGAGGTCGGCGGGAGAGGCACAGATACGCAGTATTTT. Translated: CAISEVGGRGTDTQYF.

J is TRBJ1-6 and V is TRBV7-2, with 7 positions matching TRBD1. There are 14 residues in the CDR3. The V gene end was trimmed by 4 bases and the J gene end by 10 bases; junction bases not matched to a gene: 7. Germline CDR1 SGHTA, CDR2 FQGNSA. CDR3 in DNA: TGTGCCAGCAGCTACCGGGACAGAAAGTCACCCCTCCACTTT. Its protein product is CASSYRDRKSPLHF.

V and J are TRBV24-1 and TRBJ1-5; no definite D call. Trimming pared 4 bases from V and 7 bases from J, leaving 10 bases between. Per the germline V gene, CDR1 is KGHDR and CDR2 is SFDVKD. The CDR3 is 13 amino acids. The CDR3 DNA follows: TGTGCCACCAGTGAGAGGGTCAACCAGCCCCAGCATTTT. It is translated as CATSERVNQPQHF.

This chain joins TRBV6-1 and TRBJ1-1; TRBD1 is a possible D gene (6 bases). The germline gives CDR1 MNHNS, CDR2 SASEGT. The CDR3 length is 18 residues. V lost 4 bases to trimming and J lost 5 bases, with 26 bases between them. CDR3 region: CASSATRPGTGRLTEAFF. CDR3 bases: TGTGCCAGCAGTGCGACCCGACCCGGCACAGGGCGTCTTACTGAAGCTTTCTTT.